This TCR beta chain was sequenced in a study of shared clonotypes between healthy human individuals. Study at large: Donors had three CD4 naive, three CD4 memory, two CD8 naive and one CD8 memory plate apiece. General study points: Richness estimates generally favored naive over memory subsets.

Original processing methods: Junction-only immunoSEQ sequences carried no quality scores, so filtering differed. Assay: immunoSEQ multiplex PCR; the TCRdb copy retains only in-frame clones and omits some. For V, J and clone size, that table is used; D and trimming come from the DNA. This sample carries 2.5 million or so clones, roughly 92% of them seen once, and the ten largest clones take roughly 0.13%. Regarding this clone: Its antigen is still unknown.

There are 13 residues in the CDR3. V was cut by 6 bases and J by 2 bases, with 8 bases left in between. Germline V gene sequence: CDR1 MNHEY, CDR2 SVGAGI. This chain uses TRBV6-5 with TRBJ2-1, with no clear D. This clonotype was obtained from a man in his late teens or twenties in good health. The sequencing sample was made of naive CD4+ T cells sorted from blood. The subset here: CD45RA+ positively selected. The CDR3 sequence: CASSRVAYNEQFF. As DNA, the CDR3 is TGTGCCAGCAGCCGGGTGGCCTACAATGAGCAGTTCTTC.